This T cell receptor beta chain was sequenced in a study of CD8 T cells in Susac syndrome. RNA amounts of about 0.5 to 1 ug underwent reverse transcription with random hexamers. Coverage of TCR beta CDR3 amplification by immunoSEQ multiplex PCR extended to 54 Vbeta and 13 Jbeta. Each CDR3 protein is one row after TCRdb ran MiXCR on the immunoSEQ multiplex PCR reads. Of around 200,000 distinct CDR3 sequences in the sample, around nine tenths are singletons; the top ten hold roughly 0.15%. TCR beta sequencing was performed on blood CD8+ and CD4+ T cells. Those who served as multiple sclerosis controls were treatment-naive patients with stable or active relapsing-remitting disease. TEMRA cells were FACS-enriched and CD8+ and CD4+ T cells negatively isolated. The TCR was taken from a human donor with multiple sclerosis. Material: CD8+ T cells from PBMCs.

The CDR3 bases are TGTGCCAGCAAAGGCCGGGGCACCGGGGAGCTGTTTTTT. This encodes CASKGRGTGELFF. The genes are TRBV2 and TRBJ2-2, with TRBD2 as a possible D gene (5 bases). The CDR3 length is 13 residues. CDR1 is SNHLY and CDR2 is FYNNEI in the germline V gene. The V end was cut by 7 bases, the J end by 4 bases, with 10 bases between. The full variable domain, its missing parts supplied by reference TRBV2 and TRBJ2-2, is EPEVTQTPSHQVTQMGQEVILRCVPISNHLYFYWYRQILGQKVEFLVSFYNNEISEKSEIFDDQFSVERPDGSNFTLKIRSTKLEDSAMYFCASKGRGTGELFFGEGSRLTVL.